A single sample is the source of the 11 T cell receptor beta chains below, sequenced in a study of blood T cell repertoires in COVID-19. Clones were sequenced by immunoSEQ multiplex PCR, and TCRdb holds only the in-frame ones, with some missing. The top ten clones hold around 2.5% of a sample with fewer than 250,000 clones, 83% of them seen once. The sequenced sample consisted of peripheral blood. The receptors were gathered from a woman aged 40 to 49 with active or convalescent COVID-19.

The V and J genes are TRBV10-3 and TRBJ1-2, with D possibly matching TRBD1 (6 bases). This CDR3 contains 14 residues. Germline V gene data show CDR1 as ENHRY and CDR2 as SYGVKD. The V and J ends lost 7 bases and 0 bases respectively, with 12 bases between them. The CDR3 loop reads CAIKDRHTNYGYTF. CDR3 nucleotide sequence: TGTGCCATCAAGGACAGACACACTAACTATGGCTACACCTTC.

CDR3 bases: TGTGCCAGCAGCTCGGACAGAGAGCAGAACTCTAACTATGGCTACACCTTC. Its translation is CASSSDREQNSNYGYTF. The chain has TRBV11-2 and TRBJ1-2; D possibly corresponds to TRBD1 (6 bases). Per the germline V gene, CDR1 is SGHAT and CDR2 is FQNNGV. The V end was cut by 4 bases, the J end by 0 bases, with 18 bases between. CDR3 size: 17 residues.

This clone was seen only once. CDR3 in amino acids: CASIPGRGVYGANVLTF. DNA of the CDR3: TGTGCCAGTATCCCTGGCAGGGGGGTTTATGGGGCCAACGTCCTGACTTTC. The chain joins TRBV19 to TRBJ2-6; D may be TRBD1 (7 bases). Germline lookup yields CDR1 LNHDA and CDR2 SQIVND (reference sequence). The CDR3 runs to 17 residues. The ends were cut back, 7 bases at V and 3 bases at J, with 19 bases in the middle.

The chain has TRBV11-2 and TRBJ2-7; TRBD2 agrees at 11 bases. CDR3 length: 15 residues. Germline CDR1 reads SGHAT; CDR2 reads FQNNGV. J gave up 2 bases and V 5 bases, and 5 bases lay outside the gene matches. CDR3 loop: CASSLTSGIAYEQYF. The CDR3 nucleotides are TGTGCCAGCAGCCTGACTAGCGGGATAGCCTACGAGCAGTACTTC. Looking up the rest from reference TRBV11-2 and TRBJ2-7 gives the full variable domain: EAGVAQSPRYKIIEKRQSVAFWCNPISGHATLYWYQQILGQGPKLLIQFQNNGVVDDSQLPKDRFSAERLKGVDSTLKIQPAKLEDSAVYLCASSLTSGIAYEQYFGPGTRLTVT.

This clone has more than one count but fewer than ten. The chain combines TRBV11-2 with TRBJ1-1, with unresolved D. Trimming cost V 4 bases and J 8 bases, with 17 bases left between them. Germline values: CDR1 SGHAT, CDR2 FQNNGV. The length of the CDR3 is 14 residues. The CDR3, as DNA: TGTGCCAGCAGCTCCTCCGGGTCCAACGGGGAAGCTTTCTTT. It translates to CASSSSGSNGEAFF.

The gene calls are TRBV2 and TRBJ2-7, with 10 bases matching TRBD1. Germline CDR1 SNHLY, CDR2 FYNNEI. After removal of 2 bases from V and 4 bases from J, the junction contained 5 bases not matched to a gene. This CDR3 spans 15 amino acids. The CDR3 nucleotides are TGTGCCAGCAGTGAACTGGACAGGGGGAGGTACGAGCAGTACTTC. This sequence encodes CASSELDRGRYEQYF. Looking up the rest from reference TRBV2 and TRBJ2-7 gives the full variable domain: EPEVTQTPSHQVTQMGQEVILRCVPISNHLYFYWYRQILGQKVEFLVSFYNNEISEKSEIFDDQFSVERPDGSNFTLKIRSTKLEDSAMYFCASSELDRGRYEQYFGPGTRLTVT.

The chain is built from TRBV6-6 and TRBJ1-3; 7 nucleotides agree with TRBD1. CDR3 size: 15 residues. Losses at the gene ends were 4 bases for V and 4 bases for J; bases not matched to a gene: 7. Germline values: CDR1 MNHNY, CDR2 SVGAGI (reference sequence). The CDR3 loop is CASSSLRGTGNTIYF. DNA for the CDR3: TGTGCCAGCAGTTCCCTCAGGGGGACGGGAAACACCATATATTTT.

This chain joins TRBV6-2 or TRBV6-3 and TRBJ1-2; 8 bases are shared with TRBD1. Per the germline V gene, CDR1 is MNHEY and CDR2 is SVGEGT. CDR3 length equals 14 residues. V shed 4 bases, J shed 7 bases, and the junction held 8 bases outside the gene matches. CDR3 sequence: CASSSTGTGGGYTF. CDR3 coding DNA: TGTGCCAGCAGTTCCACCGGGACAGGTGGTGGCTACACCTTC.

The chain joins TRBV24-1 to TRBJ2-3; weak D call: TRBD2 (6 bases). CDR3 size: 15 residues. Per the germline V gene, CDR1 is KGHDR and CDR2 is SFDVKD. Deletions cut 4 bases from V and 1 base from J, with 11 bases between. The CDR3 coding sequence is TGTGCCACCAGTGAAGGCGGGGTGGGCACAGATACGCAGTATTTT. Encoded protein: CATSEGGVGTDTQYF.

This clone appeared a single time. CDR3 nucleotides: TGTGCCAGCAGTGAAGGGACAGGGACCTACGGCTACACCTTC. This gives the protein CASSEGTGTYGYTF. V is TRBV6-1 and J is TRBJ1-2, with TRBD1 matching over 8 bases. CDR3 length: 14 residues. The junction had 6 bases not matched to a gene; V was cut back by 1 base and J by 8 bases. Germline-derived CDR1 and CDR2 are MNHNS and SASEGT.

V and J are TRBV27 and TRBJ1-5, with D uncertain. Germline assignment: CDR1 MNHEY and CDR2 SMNVEV (reference sequence). The CDR3 totals 15 residues. Trimming left V 6 bases short and J 0 bases short, with 12 bases between. CDR3 loop: CASSTVGGSNQPQHF. Here the CDR3 DNA reads TGTGCCAGCAGCACTGTCGGAGGTAGCAATCAGCCCCAGCATTTT.